Sequencing of this TCR beta chain was carried out in a study of metastatic and nonmetastatic thyroid tumors. Background on the study: Repertoires from blood and tumor or nodule tissue of malignant and benign thyroid patients were compared. Study-level points and caveats: Reported TCR beta diversity, measured in blood and tumor, was significantly higher for malignant thyroid tumors than for benign nodules.

This clone was seen just once. No antigen is known for it. Until they underwent thyroid surgery, no patient had received any treatment. The CDR3 loop spans 12 amino acids. Germline values: CDR1 LGHDT, CDR2 YNNKEL (reference sequence). With 1 base removed from V and 7 bases from J, the gap between germline ends came to 8 bases. TCRdb re-clonotyped the PCR reads through MiXCR. This table has over 20,000 clones, over 25% appearing once. Sequenced material: tumor tissue. The receptor's source is a male donor with papillary thyroid cancer or a benign thyroid nodule (not recorded which). Some clones in this sample may be carry-over from other donors' samples. This rearrangement joins TRBV3-1 to TRBJ2-7, with no clear D. The CDR3 nucleotides read TGTGCCAGCAGCCAAGCGGTGGGAGAGCAGTACTTC. This gives the protein CASSQAVGEQYF.